Sequencing of this T cell receptor beta chain was carried out in a study of cytomegalovirus exposure and HLA in healthy donors. This PCR relied on a set of 60 Vbeta primers and 13 Jbeta primers. Some clones are missing from TCRdb's copy, which holds only in-frame ones; the method was immunoSEQ multiplex PCR. The ten most abundant clones cover about 2.9% of a sample with roughly 70,000 clones. As to this clone: Its target is unknown.

Study-wide results and limits: Later work associated roughly 17,000 TCR beta sequences with HLA alleles at 0.05 false discovery rate. For presence/absence analyses, sequencing depth was assumed to be roughly uniform across donors. Researchers had no immune exposure information except CMV serostatus available.

CDR3 length: 12 amino acids. CDR1 and CDR2 (germline): PRHDT, FYEKMQ (reference sequence). V dropped 0 bases and J dropped 9 bases, with 5 bases sitting between them. Though nominally healthy at sampling, donors likely had unrecorded immune exposures. Material: PBMCs. The source is a man aged 40-55 years in good health and CMV-seronegative. The chain uses TRBV13 and TRBJ2-2, with D unresolved. CDR3 in DNA: TGTGCCAGCAGCTTAGGTACAAGGGAGCTGTTTTTT. It yields the protein CASSLGTRELFF.